The rows below give T cell receptor beta chains drawn from one sample of a study of blood T cell repertoires in COVID-19. Using immunoSEQ multiplex PCR, the repertoire was profiled, and TCRdb retains in-frame clones only, with some absent. Here the sample spans about 150,000 clones, 75% to 85% being singletons. Sequencing input: peripheral blood. These receptor sequences come from an older woman with COVID-19, enrolled during active disease. CDR3s include the opening cysteine and the closing phenylalanine or tryptophan. The order of the fields is V gene, J gene, CDR3 protein.

TRBV6-5	TRBJ1-1	CAGRRGLNTEAFF
TRBV7-8	TRBJ2-1	CASSTQRFEQFF
TRBV7-8	TRBJ1-2	CASSLRQGQNGYTF
TRBV19	TRBJ1-2	CASSPGQGLFYGYTF
TRBV5-4	TRBJ2-5	CASSLVAEETQYF
TRBV3-1/TRBV3-2	TRBJ2-7	CASSQPGGEQYF
TRBV30	TRBJ1-2	CAWTGRGRSYGYTF
TRBV7-9	TRBJ1-2	CASSLGAGTGGLAGYTF
TRBV29-1	TRBJ2-7	CSVRRGSYEQYF
TRBV5-6	TRBJ1-6	CASSFPDRERSPLHF
TRBV4-2	TRBJ2-5	CASSQAGGAQETQYF
TRBV5-1	TRBJ2-2	CASSLGPGQPGELFF
TRBV12-3/TRBV12-4	TRBJ2-5	CASSQGDQETQYF
TRBV6-1	TRBJ1-2	CASSERQGAFGYTF
TRBV7-8	TRBJ1-1	CASSATGRGNTEAFF
TRBV3-1/TRBV3-2	TRBJ1-1	CASSQGRKMNTEAFF
TRBV6-5	TRBJ1-3	CASSYSRQSSGNTIYF